The 10 T cell receptor beta chains below all came from one sample that was sequenced in a study of T cells in women clearing cervical HPV infection. Profiling relied on immunoSEQ multiplex PCR, and the TCRdb table lists in-frame clones only, not all of them. This sample's table has approximately 23,000 clones. The sequenced material came from blood buffy coat. The receptors were gathered from a woman between 18 and 70 years old with a cervical HPV16 infection that either progressed to CIN3+ or cleared (not recorded which).

As for this clone: The sequenced fragment ends 3 residues before the CDR3 boundary, so the rest is inferred from the germline J gene. The chain joins TRBV29-1 to TRBJ1-1; D call uncertain. Trimming stripped 5 bases from V and 3 bases from J, with 4 bases between. The CDR3 runs 10 residues. Looked up from germline, CDR1 is SQVTM and CDR2 is ANQGSEA. The CDR3 DNA, read in part, is TGCAGCGTTCTACACACTGAA. It encodes CSVLHTE. Given in full, the CDR3 is CSVLHTEAFF.

In terms of frequency, this clone is medium-sized (0.01 to 0.1%). The read terminates 3 residues before the CDR3 end, so the remaining end is supplied by the germline J gene. The V and J genes are TRBV30 and TRBJ2-3, with D tentatively TRBD2 (5 bases). V was shortened by 2 bases and J by 4 bases, with 10 bases between the two germline ends. The CDR3 length is 13 residues. Germline CDR1 reads GTSNPN; CDR2 reads SVGIG (reference sequence). The CDR3 bases that were read are TGTGCCTGGAGTCGACTATCCCCAGATACG. Its protein product is CAWSRLSPDT. The full CDR3 reads CAWSRLSPDTQYF.

As to this clone: Coverage ceases 3 residues before the CDR3 finishes, and the germline J gene fills in the end. The chain links TRBV2 to TRBJ1-4; D gene unclear. The CDR3 spans 14 residues. From germline, CDR1 is SNHLY and CDR2 FYNNEI. Trimming left V 4 bases short and J 4 bases short, with 10 bases between. The part of the CDR3 DNA that was read is TGTGCCAGCAGTGTTTTGCGGGATAATGAAAAA. Amino acids: CASSVLRDNEK. In full, the CDR3 reads CASSVLRDNEKLFF.

As to this clone: The CDR3 goes on 3 residues after the read ends, and that part is filled in from the germline J gene. This sequence joins TRBV5-1 and TRBJ2-1; maybe TRBD1 (5 bases). With 4 bases removed from V and 4 bases from J, the gap between germline ends came to 9 bases. The CDR3 loop spans 13 amino acids. Germline V lookup: CDR1 SGHRS, CDR2 YFSETQ. This CDR3 is CASSRGLYNEQFF. The part of the CDR3 DNA that was read is TGCGCCAGCAGCAGGGGTCTATACAATGAG.

A note on this clone: The read is 3 residues too short to cover the CDR3 end, so that end is filled in from the germline J gene. The chain recombines TRBV30 with TRBJ1-1; 8 bases align to TRBD1. Germline CDR1 and CDR2: GTSNPN and SVGIG (reference sequence). The CDR3 runs 14 residues. V was pared by 4 bases and J by 5 bases, with 9 bases of the junction left unmatched. CDR3 amino acids: CAWTGGQGGTEAFF. The sequenced part of the CDR3 DNA is TGTGCCTGGACAGGGGGCCAAGGAGGGACTGAA.

In the case of this clone: The sequence runs out 3 residues before the end of the CDR3; the remainder is reconstructed from the germline J gene. The chain employs TRBV20-1 and TRBJ1-1, with no clear D. The V and J ends lost 3 bases and 1 base respectively, with 12 bases between them. CDR3 length equals 14 residues. The germline V gene encodes CDR1 DFQATT and CDR2 SNEGSKA (reference sequence). CDR3 residues: CSASWSGGNTEAFF. Partial CDR3 DNA: TGCAGTGCTAGTTGGTCAGGAGGGAACACTGAA.

Notes on this clone: The read is 3 residues too short to cover the CDR3 end, so that end is filled in from the germline J gene. This sequence joins TRBV6-2 or TRBV6-3 and TRBJ1-1; D possibly corresponds to TRBD1 (5 bases). This CDR3 region has 11 residues. The ends were cut back, 6 bases at V and 6 bases at J, with 8 bases in the middle. Germline V gives CDR1 MNHEY, CDR2 SVGEGT. The CDR3 DNA, read in part, is TGTGCCAGCAGCCGAGGGGCTGAA. Its translation: CASSRGAE. The CDR3, in full, reads CASSRGAEAFF.

A note on this clone: From the germline J gene comes the end of the CDR3, since the read stops 3 residues before it. The chain recombines TRBV29-1 with TRBJ1-5; D call uncertain. The V end was cut by 5 bases, the J end by 4 bases, with 12 bases between. Germline V gene data show CDR1 as SQVTM and CDR2 as ANQGSEA. CDR3 length: 13 residues. CDR3 DNA, as far as it was read: TGCAGCGTTCAAACCGGCGGTAATCAGCCC. This encodes CSVQTGGNQP. The full CDR3 reads CSVQTGGNQPQHF.

Details on this clone: The sequenced fragment ends 3 residues before the CDR3 boundary, so the rest is inferred from the germline J gene. This chain uses TRBV19 with TRBJ2-3; D remains ambiguous. Germline V gives CDR1 LNHDA, CDR2 SQIVND (reference sequence). Trimming stripped 3 bases from V and 4 bases from J, with 11 bases between. The CDR3 is 14 residues long. The CDR3 loop reads CASSIRVQADTQYF. CDR3 DNA, as far as it was read: TGTGCCAGTAGTATCCGGGTTCAAGCAGATACG.

Points on this clone: The sequenced fragment ends 3 residues before the CDR3 boundary, so the rest is inferred from the germline J gene. This chain links TRBV7-6 with TRBJ1-1; D is possibly TRBD1 (6 bases). The CDR3 totals 15 residues. The V gene's germline CDR1 is SGHVS and CDR2 FNYEAQ. V lost 5 bases and J 5 bases, leaving 18 bases between the germline ends. The sequenced part of the CDR3 DNA is TGTGCCAGCAGCACACACACAGGGTTGGGAACTGAA. Protein: CASSTHTGLGTE. The CDR3 reads in full as CASSTHTGLGTEAFF. The whole variable domain, remainder taken from reference TRBV7-6 and TRBJ1-1, is GAGVSQSPRYKVTKRGQDVALRCDPISGHVSLYWYRQALGQGPEFLTYFNYEAQQDKSGLPNDRFSAERPEGSISTLTIQRTEQRDSAMYRCASSTHTGLGTEAFFGQGTRLTVV.